This T cell receptor beta chain stems from a study of low-dose radiotherapy and immunotherapy resistance in tumors. For the study at large: Cohort 1 got 0.5 Gy per fraction every 2 weeks, 6.5 Gy in total. With 1 Gy per fraction every two weeks, Cohort 2 accumulated 13 Gy across 26 weeks.

Time point specified: after trial treatment. Treatment denoted: LDRT plus nivolumab, ipilimumab, low-dose cyclophosphamide and aspirin (RACIN trial). Eligibility was restricted to patients presenting with advanced solid tumors that lacked tumor-infiltrating lymphocytes. Primers targeting TRAV and TRBV primed first-strand cDNA, covering alpha and beta chains. It was with a constant-region primer and a V-primer adapter that TCRs were amplified over 20 PCR cycles. The isolated mRNA underwent amplification through in vitro transcription. TCRdb reanalysed the reads using MiXCR and keeps one entry per CDR3 protein. The sample holds 100,000 or so distinct CDR3 sequences, 20% seen once. This clonotype was seen at least ten times. Germline trimming cut 4 bases from V and 4 bases from J; bases unmatched to any gene: 17. The CDR3 is 18 amino acids. Germline V CDR1 and CDR2: SGHDN, FVKESK.

The specimen comprised PBMCs, sampled after low-dose radiotherapy plus immunotherapy. V usage is TRBV14 and J usage is TRBJ1-1, with TRBD1 matching 8 bases. The origin of this receptor is a male donor with prostate cancer. CDR3 region: CASSRLLDHRGGSTEAFF. The CDR3 DNA sequence: TGTGCCAGCAGCCGCTTGTTGGATCACAGGGGGGGTAGCACTGAAGCTTTCTTT. The full variable domain, rest sourced from reference TRBV14 and TRBJ1-1, is EAGVTQFPSHSVIEKGQTVTLRCDPISGHDNLYWYRRVMGKEIKFLLHFVKESKQDESGMPNNRFLAERTGGTYSTLKVQPAELEDSGVYFCASSRLLDHRGGSTEAFFGQGTRLTVV.